Following are 14 T cell receptor beta chains from one sample sequenced in a study of blood T cell repertoires in COVID-19. The assay was immunoSEQ multiplex PCR, and TCRdb's table has in-frame clones only and misses some. The sample has roughly 90,000 clones; approximately 85% are singletons. Sequenced: peripheral blood. The receptors shown here come from an elderly woman with COVID-19, enrolled during active disease.

The chain employs TRBV5-1 and TRBJ1-2; no firm D call. Trimming pared 1 base from V and 7 bases from J, leaving 14 bases between. The CDR3 length is 14 residues. Germline V gives CDR1 SGHRS, CDR2 YFSETQ. CDR3 DNA sequence: TGCGCCAGCAGCTTGTTTAATTCAGAGGGTGGCTACACCTTC. This translates into CASSLFNSEGGYTF.

Only one count was recorded for this clone. The V and J genes are TRBV7-8 and TRBJ2-1; 14 bases are a match to TRBD2. CDR1 SGHVS and CDR2 FQNEAQ come from the germline V gene. The CDR3 extends over 17 amino acids. Trimming at V came to 5 bases and at J to 4 bases, leaving 7 bases not matched to a gene. The CDR3 DNA reads as TGTGCCAGCAGCCTGACTAGCGGGGGGGCGCAGTACAATGAGCAGTTCTTC. Protein sequence: CASSLTSGGAQYNEQFF.

The chain is built from TRBV18 and TRBJ2-7; a possible D gene is TRBD1 (6 bases). The V end was cut by 8 bases, the J end by 0 bases, with 14 bases between. Looked up from germline, CDR1 is KGHSH and CDR2 is LQKENI. The CDR3 totals 14 residues. The CDR3 coding sequence is TGTGCCAGCCTCCAGGGGACGAGCTCCTACGAGCAGTACTTC. Translated: CASLQGTSSYEQYF.

The chain recombines TRBV7-9 with TRBJ2-3; TRBD1 might be the D (6 bases). The CDR3 has 15 amino acids. CDR1 and CDR2 (germline): SEHNR, FQNEAQ (reference sequence). Deletions cut 1 base from V and 4 bases from J, with 12 bases between. The DNA for the CDR3 is TGTGCCAGCAGCTTAGTGGGCAGGGGACCAGATACGCAGTATTTT. Translated: CASSLVGRGPDTQYF.

This chain joins TRBV19 and TRBJ1-3, with D possibly TRBD1 on 6 matching bases. CDR1 and CDR2 from the germline V gene are LNHDA and SQIVND (reference sequence). The CDR3 extends over 15 amino acids. V dropped 4 bases and J dropped 0 bases, with 10 bases sitting between them. The CDR3 here is CASSRDIHSGNTIYF. CDR3 DNA sequence: TGTGCCAGTAGTAGGGACATCCACTCTGGAAACACCATATATTTT.

This clone was detected only a few times. The rearrangement uses TRBV19 and TRBJ2-7; D is perhaps TRBD2 (6 bases). The V end was cut by 8 bases, the J end by 6 bases, with 20 bases between. The length of the CDR3 is 14 residues. The germline V gene encodes CDR1 LNHDA and CDR2 SQIVND (reference sequence). The CDR3 protein is CASSPGLTYLEQYF. The CDR3, as DNA: TGTGCCAGTTCCCCGGGACTGACCTACCTCGAGCAGTACTTC.

Comments on this clone: The same CDR3 can be traced to other DNA sequences in this sample. The chain employs TRBV18 and TRBJ1-2; 9 bases map to TRBD1. The CDR3 is made up of 14 amino acids. Germline CDR1 is KGHSH and CDR2 is LQKENI. V was clipped by 2 bases and J by 2 bases; unmatched bases: 0. The DNA for the CDR3 is TGTGCCAGCTCACCAGGACAGGGGAACTATGGCTACACCTTC. Its protein is CASSPGQGNYGYTF.

The chain is built from TRBV7-8 and TRBJ2-1; 10 bases align to TRBD1. CDR3 size: 17 residues. Germline CDR1 and CDR2: SGHVS and FQNEAQ. V dropped 4 bases and J dropped 9; count of bases not matched to a gene: 15. The CDR3 DNA sequence: TGTGCCAGCAGCTATAGACCGACAGGGGGCAAAGAGGCTGAGCAGTTCTTC. Translated: CASSYRPTGGKEAEQFF.

This chain connects TRBV18 to TRBJ2-1, with 10 nucleotides matching TRBD1. V dropped 0 bases and J dropped 9; count of bases not matched to a gene: 5. Germline V gene sequence: CDR1 KGHSH, CDR2 LQKENI. The CDR3 consists of 15 residues. This CDR3 is CASSPPPGQGSEQFF. CDR3 bases: TGTGCCAGCTCACCACCTCCGGGACAGGGGAGTGAGCAGTTCTTC.

The rearrangement links TRBV2 to TRBJ2-7; TRBD2 might be the D (6 bases). This CDR3 is 14 amino acids long. V was cut by 4 bases and J by 6 bases, with 16 bases left in between. Germline V lookup: CDR1 SNHLY, CDR2 FYNNEI. CDR3 DNA: TGTGCCAGCAGTGCGTTGCGGGACCCACCCGAGCAGTACTTC. Protein product: CASSALRDPPEQYF. Variable domain in full (rest from reference TRBV2 and TRBJ2-7): EPEVTQTPSHQVTQMGQEVILRCVPISNHLYFYWYRQILGQKVEFLVSFYNNEISEKSEIFDDQFSVERPDGSNFTLKIRSTKLEDSAMYFCASSALRDPPEQYFGPGTRLTVT.

The V call is TRBV24-1, the J call TRBJ2-2; 10 bases map to TRBD1. With V trimmed by 0 bases and J by 8 bases, 8 bases remained unmatched. The germline V gene has CDR1 KGHDR and CDR2 SFDVKD. The length of the CDR3 is 17 residues. The CDR3 DNA reads as TGTGCCACCAGTGATTTGCCCGGGACAGGGGAGTCGGGGGAGCTGTTTTTT. Its protein is CATSDLPGTGESGELFF.

This sequence joins TRBV3-1 (or the pseudogene TRBV3-2) and TRBJ2-3, with TRBD1 identical over 7 bases. The CDR3 is 14 amino acids. V shed 1 base and J 7 bases; nucleotides not matched to a gene: 5. The germline V gene encodes CDR1 LGHDT and CDR2 YNNKEL (reference sequence). The CDR3 DNA is TGTGCCAGCAGCCAAGTACAGGGGAGAAATACGCAGTATTTT. Residues: CASSQVQGRNTQYF.

This clone was observed a handful of times. The chain combines TRBV4-1 with TRBJ2-2; TRBD2 matches 16 bases. The V segment lost 0 bases and the J segment 7 bases; nucleotides outside the gene matches: 8. Germline V gives CDR1 MGHRA, CDR2 YSYEKL. This CDR3 has 19 amino acids. CDR3 in DNA: TGCGCCAGCAGCCAAGATCAGGGACTAGCGGGAGGGCTCGGCGGGGAGCTGTTTTTT. Translated: CASSQDQGLAGGLGGELFF.

The rearrangement joins TRBV5-1 to TRBJ2-3; 13 bases are shared with TRBD2. Germline V gives CDR1 SGHRS, CDR2 YFSETQ. The ends lost 4 bases at V and 5 bases at J; junction bases unmatched: 7. CDR3 size: 16 residues. CDR3 residues: CASSVGLAGVVDTQYF. As DNA, the CDR3 is TGCGCCAGCAGCGTTGGACTAGCGGGAGTGGTAGATACGCAGTATTTT.